What follows is one T cell receptor beta chain and its context. Its antigen is not known. This CDR3 region has 17 residues. Germline CDR1 SEHNR, CDR2 FQNEAQ (reference sequence). Trimming pared 5 bases from V and 4 bases from J, leaving 21 bases between. TCRdb used MiXCR to reprocess the 5' RACE reads, holding one entry per CDR3 protein. The data show 550,000 to 600,000 distinct CDR3 sequences, 15% to 20% seen once. This specimen belongs to a study of T-cell memory formation after mild COVID-19. At the level of the study: Clusters were largely donor specific. Regarding the study as a whole: Of the contracting clones, CD4+ ones lay mainly in CM and EM, and CD8+ ones in EMRA. The authors left the SARS-CoV-2 specificity of second-wave clones peaking on day 37 unconfirmed. Memory from before infection featured some responding clones, which suggests cross-reactive memory joined.

This sequence was found in an adult woman who had mild COVID-19 (a few samples of this study predate the infection). Cell type and time point are not known. Sample: PBMCs or a T cell subset sorted from them (not recorded which). The chain joins TRBV7-9 to TRBJ2-1; no firm D call. CDR3 sequence: CASSPQPQLYLYNEQFF. The CDR3 DNA is TGTGCCAGCAGCCCCCAACCTCAGCTCTACCTTTACAATGAGCAGTTCTTC. Filled out from reference TRBV7-9 and TRBJ2-1, the complete variable domain reads DTGVSQNPRHKITKRGQNVTFRCDPISEHNRLYWYRQTLGQGPEFLTYFQNEAQLEKSRLLSDRFSAERPKGSFSTLEIQRTEQGDSAMYLCASSPQPQLYLYNEQFFGPGTRLTVL.